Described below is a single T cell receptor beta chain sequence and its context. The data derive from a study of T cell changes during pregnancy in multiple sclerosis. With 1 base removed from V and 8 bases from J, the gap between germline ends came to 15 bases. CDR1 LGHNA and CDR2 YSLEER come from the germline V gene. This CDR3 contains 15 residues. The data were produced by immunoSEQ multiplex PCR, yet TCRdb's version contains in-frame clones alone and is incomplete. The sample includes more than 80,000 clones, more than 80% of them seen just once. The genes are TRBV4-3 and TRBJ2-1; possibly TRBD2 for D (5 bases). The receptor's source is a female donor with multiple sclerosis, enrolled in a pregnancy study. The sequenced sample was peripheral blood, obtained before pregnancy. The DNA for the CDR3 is TGCGCCAGCAGCCAAGTGGGTGAGAGGGCGCATGAGCAGTTCTTC. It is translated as CASSQVGERAHEQFF.